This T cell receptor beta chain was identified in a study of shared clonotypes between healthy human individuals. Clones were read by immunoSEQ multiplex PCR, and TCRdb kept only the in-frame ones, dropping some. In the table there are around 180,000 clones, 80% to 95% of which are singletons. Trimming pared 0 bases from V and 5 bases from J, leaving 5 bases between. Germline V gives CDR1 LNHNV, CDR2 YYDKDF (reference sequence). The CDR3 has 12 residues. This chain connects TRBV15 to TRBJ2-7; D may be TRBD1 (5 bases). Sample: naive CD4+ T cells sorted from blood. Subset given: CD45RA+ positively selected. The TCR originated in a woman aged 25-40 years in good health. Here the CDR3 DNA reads TGTGCCACCAGCAGAGAAGGGGACGAGCAGTACTTC. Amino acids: CATSREGDEQYF.